This T cell receptor beta chain came from a study of blood T cells in healthy people across ages. The total RNA that was extracted per sample amounted to at least 5 micrograms. A second PCR, run for about 7 to 11 cycles, used a sample-barcoded 5' primer plus a J-beta primer mix. Unique molecular identifiers of 12 random nucleotides labeled each cDNA. Using its own MiXCR run on the 5' RACE reads, TCRdb lists one record per CDR3 protein. Here the sample spans fewer than 950,000 distinct CDR3 sequences, about 48% being singletons. Study outcomes and limitations: Diversity figures based on one million T cells were deemed too low. Higher naive T cell percentage went strongly together with higher TCR beta diversity.

This CDR3 has 12 amino acids. V gave up 4 bases and J gave up 14 bases, with 16 bases separating them. Germline V CDR1 and CDR2: LGHNT, FRNRAP. A few counts support this clonotype. The antigen is unknown. Source material: blood. The rearrangement uses TRBV12-5 and TRBJ2-3, with unresolved D. This TCR derives from an elderly man in good health. Here the CDR3 DNA reads TGTGCTAGTGGTTCCAACGACGCCGGCGCGTATTTT. It encodes CASGSNDAGAYF.